The sample holds a few counts of the clone carrying this T cell receptor beta chain. This entry comes from a study of beta chain features in type 1 diabetes. Trimming removed 7 bases from V and 5 bases from J, with 20 bases in between. Germline V gene lookup returns CDR1 LNHDA and CDR2 SQIVND (reference sequence). This CDR3 has 15 residues. Sequencing targeted expressed TCRB transcripts, as all isolated RNA had been reverse transcribed. Generated by immunoSEQ multiplex PCR, the TCRdb table keeps only in-frame clones and is missing some. Among approximately 160,000 clones listed, roughly 8.1% were seen once.

The source is a young man in good health. Sequencing used central memory CD4+ T cells from blood. The chain recombines TRBV19 with TRBJ1-2; D ambiguous. DNA of the CDR3: TGTGCCAGTACCGGGTGGTCATGGATGGGTTATGGCTACACCTTC. Amino acid sequence: CASTGWSWMGYGYTF.